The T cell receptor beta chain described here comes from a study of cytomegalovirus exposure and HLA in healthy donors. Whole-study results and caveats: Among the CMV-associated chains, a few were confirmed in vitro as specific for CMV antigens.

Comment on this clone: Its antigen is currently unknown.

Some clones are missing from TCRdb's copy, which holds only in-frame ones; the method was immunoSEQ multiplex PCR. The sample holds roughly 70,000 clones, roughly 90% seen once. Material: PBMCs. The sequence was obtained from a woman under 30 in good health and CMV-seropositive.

The CDR3 reads CATRNEEVAKNIQYF. Written as DNA, the CDR3 is TGTGCCACCAGAAACGAGGAGGTGGCCAAAAACATTCAGTACTTC. V gene TRBV15 combines with J gene TRBJ2-4; D is possibly TRBD2 (5 bases). This CDR3 comprises 15 residues. The germline gives CDR1 LNHNV, CDR2 YYDKDF (reference sequence). Trimming cost V 6 bases and J 1 base, with 13 bases left between them.